This TCR beta chain was recorded in a study of CD8+ T cells in alopecia areata. Study findings and constraints: Clonality in the scalp and expanded CD8+ clones ranked among the top 100 were significantly decreased by tofacitinib.

This sample's treatment: oral pan-JAK inhibitor, 5-10 mg twice daily. For this clone: What it binds is unknown.

V lost 1 base to trimming and J lost 6 bases, with 13 bases between them. The CDR3 is made up of 14 amino acids. The germline gives CDR1 SGHVS, CDR2 FQNEAQ. Following extraction, RNA underwent reverse transcription to cDNA, which served as the sequencing template. Profiling relied on immunoSEQ multiplex PCR, and the TCRdb table lists in-frame clones only, not all of them. Among roughly 180,000 clones listed, about 48% were seen once. Material: CD8+ T cells sorted from blood, obtained at week 24, from a patient treated with tofacitinib. The source is a human donor with alopecia areata. The chain joins TRBV7-8 to TRBJ2-7, with D perhaps TRBD1 or TRBD2 (5 bases each). The CDR3 here is CASSLDYRGTEQYF. CDR3 in DNA: TGTGCCAGCAGCTTAGACTACCGAGGGACCGAGCAGTACTTC.